The 28 T cell receptor beta chains below come from one sample, sequenced in a study of T-cell reconstitution after alpha-beta-depleted transplantation in children. TCRbeta library construction was performed incorporating unique molecular identifiers. MiXCR, run by TCRdb on the PCR reads, gives a single entry per CDR3 protein. The table includes approximately 490,000 distinct CDR3 sequences, under 12% detected once. Material: PBMCs, obtained before TCRalphabeta/CD19-depleted stem cell transplant. Source of these receptors: a child aged 2 to 10 with inherited bone marrow failure, due to receive a stem cell transplant.

This clonotype appeared a few times. The V call is TRBV23-1, the J call TRBJ2-7; 8 bases are a match to TRBD2. TRBV23-1 is designated an ORF whose function remains uncertain. This CDR3 spans 16 amino acids. V was clipped by 2 bases and J by 0 bases; unmatched bases: 6. This chain's CDR3 is CASSQDSGETSYEQYF. In nucleotides, the CDR3 is TGCGCCAGCAGTCAAGATAGCGGGGAAACCTCCTACGAGCAGTACTTC.

In the case of this clonotype: One end of the junction fails to match germline, which may point to a read error. V and J are TRBV5-1 and TRBJ2-5; the D gene is possibly TRBD1 (6 bases). Per the germline V gene, CDR1 is SGHRS and CDR2 is YFSETQ. The CDR3 extends over 15 amino acids. The CDR3 sequence is CASSLAAQGWETLYF. The CDR3 coding sequence is TGCGCCAGCAGCTTGGCCGCCCAGGGGTGGGAGACCCTGTACTTC.

J is TRBJ2-1 and V is TRBV19; D remains unclear. CDR3 size: 15 residues. The V gene's germline CDR1 is LNHDA and CDR2 SQIVND (reference sequence). Trimming left V 3 bases short and J 3 bases short, with 12 bases between. This chain's CDR3 is CASSMGFANYNEQFF. The CDR3 bases are TGTGCCAGTAGTATGGGGTTTGCAAACTACAATGAGCAGTTCTTC.

This clonotype was detected a few times. V and J are TRBV20-1 and TRBJ2-2; 8 positions agree with TRBD2. This CDR3 region has 17 residues. The V segment lost 3 bases and the J segment 0 bases; nucleotides outside the gene matches: 9. Germline lookup yields CDR1 DFQATT and CDR2 SNEGSKA (reference sequence). DNA for the CDR3: TGCAGTGCTAGCGGGAGGGGGGCCGCCTCGAACACCGGGGAGCTGTTTTTT. This codes for CSASGRGAASNTGELFF.

This clonotype came up many times. This chain links TRBV7-9 with TRBJ1-2; no clear D gene. There are 13 residues in the CDR3. Trimming cost V 4 bases and J 5 bases, with 11 bases left between them. The germline CDR1 and CDR2 sequences are SEHNR and FQNEAQ (reference sequence). The CDR3 region has the DNA TGTGCCAGCAGCTATCCCACGCAGTATGGCTACACCTTC. Protein sequence: CASSYPTQYGYTF.

This clonotype showed up many times. V is TRBV5-1 and J is TRBJ2-1; TRBD2 agrees at 11 bases. CDR3 length equals 17 residues. The junction had 9 bases not matched to a gene; V was cut back by 4 bases and J by 3 bases. Germline CDR1 is SGHRS and CDR2 is YFSETQ. The CDR3 protein is CASSPELAGVGYNEQFF. The CDR3 DNA reads TGCGCCAGCAGCCCCGAACTAGCGGGAGTCGGCTACAATGAGCAGTTCTTC.

The table lists this clonotype with many counts. This chain connects TRBV7-9 to TRBJ2-7; 10 bases are shared with TRBD2. V lost 1 base, J lost 7 bases, and 4 bases stayed unmatched. This CDR3 region has 14 residues. CDR1 is SEHNR, CDR2 FQNEAQ, per germline (reference sequence). The CDR3 nucleotides are TGTGCCAGCAGCTTAGTAAGCGGGAGGGTGGAGCAGTACTTC. Encoded protein: CASSLVSGRVEQYF.

A few counts support this clonotype. This sequence joins TRBV7-8 and TRBJ2-7; unclear D gene. The V end was cut by 1 base, the J end by 0 bases, with 10 bases between. CDR1 is SGHVS and CDR2 is FQNEAQ in the germline V gene. This CDR3 region has 15 residues. The CDR3: CASSLDTLSSYEQYF. CDR3 nucleotides: TGTGCCAGCAGCTTAGACACCCTGAGCTCCTACGAGCAGTACTTC. Full variable domain (outside the CDR3, taken from reference TRBV7-8 and TRBJ2-7): GAGVSQSPRYKVAKRGQDVALRCDPISGHVSLFWYQQALGQGPEFLTYFQNEAQLDKSGLPSDRFFAERPEGSVSTLKIQRTQQEDSAVYLCASSLDTLSSYEQYFGPGTRLTVT.

The rearrangement links TRBV19 to TRBJ1-4; D is perhaps TRBD1 (6 bases). The germline V gene has CDR1 LNHDA and CDR2 SQIVND (reference sequence). The V gene lost 9 bases and the J gene lost 8 bases, with 19 bases spanning the gap. The CDR3 contains 14 residues. This CDR3 is CASLRTGSAEKLFF. The CDR3 nucleotides are TGTGCCAGCCTTCGCACAGGGTCGGCAGAAAAACTGTTTTTT.

The sample holds many counts of this clonotype. V is TRBV29-1 and J is TRBJ2-1; TRBD1 might be the D (5 bases). Trimming removed 4 bases from V and 2 bases from J, with 21 bases in between. The CDR3 loop spans 17 amino acids. Per the germline V gene, CDR1 is SQVTM and CDR2 is ANQGSEA. For the CDR3, the DNA is TGCAGCGTTGGAAAGGGGCGCGGTATCCGGCCCTACAATGAGCAGTTCTTC. Its protein is CSVGKGRGIRPYNEQFF.

This clonotype was recorded at least ten times. The chain uses TRBV28 and TRBJ2-7; D call uncertain. The CDR3 sequence is 11 residues long. The V end was cut by 8 bases, the J end by 0 bases, with 5 bases between. Germline V gene lookup returns CDR1 MDHEN and CDR2 SYDVKM. CDR3 nucleotides: TGTGCCAGCGAGTACTCCTACGAGCAGTACTTC. Translation gives CASEYSYEQYF.

There are many counts of this clonotype. The chain carries TRBV30 and TRBJ2-3, with no clear D. CDR3 length: 12 amino acids. Deletions cut 2 bases from V and 6 bases from J, with 9 bases between. Looked up from germline, CDR1 is GTSNPN and CDR2 is SVGIG (reference sequence). In DNA, the CDR3 is TGTGCCTGGAGTTGGACGGGCGATACGCAGTATTTT. The encoded protein is CAWSWTGDTQYF.

At least ten counts were recorded for this clonotype. The chain uses TRBV20-1 and TRBJ2-1; 10 positions match TRBD2. The J segment lost 5 bases and the V segment lost 0 bases, leaving 13 bases of the junction unmatched. The CDR3 extends over 18 amino acids. Germline CDR1 is DFQATT and CDR2 is SNEGSKA (reference sequence). CDR3 protein: CSARDRLAGVLNNNEQFF. The DNA for the CDR3 is TGCAGTGCTAGAGATAGGCTAGCGGGAGTCTTAAATAACAATGAGCAGTTCTTC.

This rearrangement joins TRBV11-2 to TRBJ2-2, with 8 bases matching TRBD2. V was clipped by 5 bases and J by 4 bases; unmatched bases: 18. The CDR3 has 19 residues. The germline gives CDR1 SGHAT, CDR2 FQNNGV. Here the CDR3 DNA reads TGTGCCAGCAGCACTTATTCAGTGGCGGGAGGTCTGGCCACCGGGGAGCTGTTTTTT. Its protein product is CASSTYSVAGGLATGELFF.

To note about this clonotype: A clone one base away is much larger, so this may be a read error. The chain is built from TRBV12-3 or TRBV12-4 and TRBJ2-5; maybe TRBD2 (6 bases). The CDR3 covers 11 residues. The CDR3 sequence is CASGGYETQSF. The CDR3 region has the DNA TGTGCCAGCGGGGGGTACGAGACCCAGTCCTTC.

This clonotype appeared many times. This sequence joins TRBV7-9 and TRBJ2-7, with TRBD1 as a possible D gene (6 bases). V gave up 4 bases and J gave up 1 base, with 17 bases separating them. In germline, CDR1 is SEHNR, CDR2 FQNEAQ (reference sequence). This CDR3 spans 16 amino acids. The CDR3 bases are TGTGCCAGCAGCTCAGCCAAACTAGGGACATCCTACGAGCAGTACTTC. It encodes CASSSAKLGTSYEQYF.

This clonotype was recorded a few times. V gene TRBV27 combines with J gene TRBJ1-4; maybe TRBD1 (5 bases). The CDR3 loop spans 14 amino acids. Deletions cut 5 bases from V and 8 bases from J, with 15 bases between. Germline V gene data show CDR1 as MNHEY and CDR2 as SMNVEV (reference sequence). The CDR3 reads CASSLTGTNEKLFF. The CDR3 bases are TGTGCCAGCAGTCTAACCGGGACCAACGAAAAACTGTTTTTT.

This clonotype was seen at least ten times. This sequence joins TRBV12-3 or TRBV12-4 and TRBJ2-6, with D unclear. The CDR3 sequence is 20 residues long. V lost 6 bases and J 0 bases, leaving 24 bases between the germline ends. CDR3 region: CASSTHGFYGPSSGANVLTF. The CDR3 DNA follows: TGTGCCAGCAGCACTCACGGATTTTACGGACCAAGCTCTGGGGCCAACGTCCTGACTTTC.

The chain has TRBV7-8 and TRBJ2-7; perhaps TRBD1 as D (6 bases). Per the germline V gene, CDR1 is SGHVS and CDR2 is FQNEAQ. The germline V and J ends were trimmed by 2 bases and 0 bases, with 11 bases remaining between them. The CDR3 has 15 amino acids. CDR3 residues: CASSLTGLPSYEQYF. DNA of the CDR3: TGTGCCAGCAGCTTAACAGGGCTCCCCTCCTACGAGCAGTACTTC. The full variable domain, with the rest looked up from reference TRBV7-8 and TRBJ2-7, is GAGVSQSPRYKVAKRGQDVALRCDPISGHVSLFWYQQALGQGPEFLTYFQNEAQLDKSGLPSDRFFAERPEGSVSTLKIQRTQQEDSAVYLCASSLTGLPSYEQYFGPGTRLTVT.

This clonotype showed up many times. The genes are TRBV6-5 and TRBJ1-1; D gene uncertain. V lost 9 bases to trimming and J lost 3 bases, with 11 bases between them. Germline CDR1 reads MNHEY; CDR2 reads SVGAGI. CDR3 length: 12 amino acids. CDR3 residues: CASKREDTEAFF. CDR3 sequence (DNA): TGTGCCAGTAAGCGGGAGGACACTGAAGCTTTCTTT.

This clonotype has ten or more counts. This chain uses TRBV29-1 with TRBJ1-4; a possible D gene is TRBD1 (5 bases). Germline values: CDR1 SQVTM, CDR2 ANQGSEA. The CDR3 sequence is 16 residues long. V lost 0 bases, J lost 5 bases, and 16 bases lay in between. Written as DNA, the CDR3 is TGCAGCGTTGAAGATTACGGGGCACAGACCAATGAAAAACTGTTTTTT. Translation: CSVEDYGAQTNEKLFF. Combining the CDR3 with reference TRBV29-1 and TRBJ1-4 gives the whole variable domain SAVISQKPSRDICQRGTSLTIQCQVDSQVTMMFWYRQQPGQSLTLIATANQGSEATYESGFVIDKFPISRPNLTFSTLTVSNMSPEDSSIYLCSVEDYGAQTNEKLFFGSGTQLSVL.

This clonotype appeared many times. The CDR3: CSAPPRTYSYEQYF. CDR3 nucleotide sequence: TGCAGTGCTCCCCCACGCACCTACTCCTACGAGCAGTACTTC. The V call is TRBV20-1, the J call TRBJ2-7; D unclear. Trimming shortened V by 5 bases and J by 0 bases, and 14 bases separated the two germline ends. From germline, CDR1 is DFQATT and CDR2 SNEGSKA (reference sequence). The CDR3 is made up of 14 amino acids.

This clonotype was observed many times. This CDR3 reads CASKLAVNTGELFF. CDR3 sequence (DNA): TGTGCCAGCAAACTAGCGGTGAACACCGGGGAGCTGTTTTTT. The genes are TRBV2 and TRBJ2-2; TRBD2 matches at 8 bases. Per the germline V gene, CDR1 is SNHLY and CDR2 is FYNNEI. The CDR3 runs 14 residues. V shed 7 bases and J 1 base; nucleotides not matched to a gene: 2.

This clonotype was recorded many times. The rearrangement uses TRBV7-8 and TRBJ1-2; no firm D call. Trimming pared 1 base from V and 5 bases from J, leaving 8 bases between. The germline V gene has CDR1 SGHVS and CDR2 FQNEAQ. There are 13 residues in the CDR3. DNA for the CDR3: TGTGCCAGCAGCTTAGGGCCCGTGTATGGCTACACCTTC. Translating gives CASSLGPVYGYTF.

This clonotype was detected ten times or more. This chain joins TRBV15 and TRBJ2-5; 7 positions agree with TRBD1. The CDR3 spans 16 residues. The junction had 14 bases not matched to a gene; V was cut back by 6 bases and J by 4 bases. Germline V gene sequence: CDR1 LNHNV, CDR2 YYDKDF (reference sequence). The CDR3: CATSYDRQGGGETQYF. The CDR3 bases are TGTGCCACCAGTTATGATCGACAGGGCGGAGGAGAGACCCAGTACTTC.

This clonotype was recorded a few times. The V call is TRBV20-1, the J call TRBJ2-5, with 13 nucleotides matching TRBD2. V lost 3 bases, J lost 5 bases, and 3 bases stayed unmatched. Germline-derived CDR1 and CDR2 are DFQATT and SNEGSKA (reference sequence). This CDR3 is built from 14 residues. Here the CDR3 reads CSARGLAGRETQYF. In nucleotides, the CDR3 is TGCAGTGCTAGGGGACTAGCGGGACGGGAGACCCAGTACTTC.

This CDR3 is CASSQWTSREFNEQFF. The CDR3 region has the DNA TGTGCCAGCAGCCAATGGACTAGCAGAGAGTTCAATGAGCAGTTCTTC. The gene calls are TRBV3-1 and TRBJ2-1, with 8 bases lining up with TRBD2. Trimming cost V 2 bases and J 6 bases; bases outside gene matches: 9. CDR1 and CDR2 from the germline V gene are LGHDT and YNNKEL (reference sequence). The CDR3 is 16 residues long.

CDR3 bases: TGTGCCAGCAGTTTGGACATGTATAACTATGGCTACACCTTC. It yields the protein CASSLDMYNYGYTF. J is TRBJ1-2 and V is TRBV12-3 or TRBV12-4; D perhaps matches TRBD1 (5 bases). The V end lost 3 bases, the J end lost 1 base, and 9 bases lay between the germline ends. This CDR3 region has 14 residues.